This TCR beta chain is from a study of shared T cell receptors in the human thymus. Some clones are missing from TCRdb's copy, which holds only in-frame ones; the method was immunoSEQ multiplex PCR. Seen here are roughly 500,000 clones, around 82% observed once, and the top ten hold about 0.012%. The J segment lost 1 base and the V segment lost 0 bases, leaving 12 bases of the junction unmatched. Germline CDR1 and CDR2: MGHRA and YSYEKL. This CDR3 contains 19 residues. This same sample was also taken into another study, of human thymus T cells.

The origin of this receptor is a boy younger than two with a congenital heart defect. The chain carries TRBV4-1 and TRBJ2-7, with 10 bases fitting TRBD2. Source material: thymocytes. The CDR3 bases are TGCGCCAGCAGCCAAGAGAGTTGGACTAGCGGCCTTTGGTCCTACGAGCAGTACTTC. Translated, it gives CASSQESWTSGLWSYEQYF.